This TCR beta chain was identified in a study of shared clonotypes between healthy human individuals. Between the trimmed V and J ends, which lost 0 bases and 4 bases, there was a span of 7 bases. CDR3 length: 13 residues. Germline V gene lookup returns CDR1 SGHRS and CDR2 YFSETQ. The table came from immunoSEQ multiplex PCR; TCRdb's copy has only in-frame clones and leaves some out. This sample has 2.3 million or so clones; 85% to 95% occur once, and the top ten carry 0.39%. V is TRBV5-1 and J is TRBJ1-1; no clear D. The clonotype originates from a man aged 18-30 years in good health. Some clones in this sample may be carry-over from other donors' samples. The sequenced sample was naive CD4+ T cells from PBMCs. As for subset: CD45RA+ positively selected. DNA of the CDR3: TGCGCCAGCAGCTTGGTGACGGTCACTGAAGCTTTCTTT. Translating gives CASSLVTVTEAFF.